These 6 T cell receptor beta chains share one sample of origin, sequenced in a study of STAT5B mutations in CD4+ large granular lymphocyte leukemia. Assay: immunoSEQ multiplex PCR; the TCRdb copy retains only in-frame clones and omits some. The sample yields some 38,000 clones, approximately 72% seen once. The sequencing input was CD4+ T cells from blood buffy coats. These receptors all come from a human donor in good health.

The chain is built from TRBV29-1 and TRBJ1-1, with a weak D call TRBD1 (5 bases). The CDR3 consists of 11 residues. The germline gives CDR1 SQVTM, CDR2 ANQGSEA. Trimming removed 7 bases from V and 3 bases from J, with 9 bases in between. CDR3 region: CSAGGYTEAFF. The DNA of the CDR3 is TGCAGCGCGGGGGGGTACACTGAAGCTTTCTTT.

This chain uses TRBV4-2 with TRBJ2-5; D is ambiguous. This CDR3 region has 15 residues. V was cut by 0 bases and J by 2 bases, with 10 bases left in between. Germline assignment: CDR1 LGHNA and CDR2 YNFKEQ. CDR3 protein: CASSQDRFGQETQYF. The CDR3 DNA is TGTGCCAGCAGCCAAGATCGGTTTGGGCAAGAGACCCAGTACTTC.

This rearrangement joins TRBV28 to TRBJ1-2; 7 nucleotides line up with TRBD1. Germline lookup yields CDR1 MDHEN and CDR2 SYDVKM. Losses at the gene ends were 5 bases for V and 5 bases for J; bases not matched to a gene: 14. CDR3 length equals 16 residues. For the CDR3, the DNA is TGTGCCAGCAGTCCATCTTCCGGGACAGTAATTTATGGCTACACCTTC. Residues: CASSPSSGTVIYGYTF.

The genes are TRBV2 and TRBJ2-7; D is uncertain. This CDR3 contains 11 residues. Trimming took 1 base from V and 9 from J, leaving 7 bases between them. Germline assignment: CDR1 SNHLY and CDR2 FYNNEI. CDR3 loop: CASSEEVGQYF. CDR3 DNA sequence: TGTGCCAGCAGTGAAGAGGTTGGGCAGTACTTC.

As DNA, the CDR3 is TGTGCCAGCAGCCCCGTAGTAGCTAGCGGGGGCAGCTCCTACAATGAGCAGTTCTTC. Protein sequence: CASSPVVASGGSSYNEQFF. The gene calls are TRBV5-6 and TRBJ2-1, with 10 nucleotides matching TRBD2. After removal of 4 bases from V and 0 bases from J, the junction contained 13 bases not matched to a gene. The CDR3 runs to 19 residues. Looked up from germline, CDR1 is SGHDT and CDR2 is YYEEEE.

The chain is built from TRBV18 and TRBJ1-3; 10 bases are a match to TRBD1. The CDR3 extends over 16 amino acids. With 2 bases clipped from V and 3 bases from J, the junction kept 4 bases outside the gene matches. Germline V gives CDR1 KGHSH, CDR2 LQKENI. The CDR3 is CASSPMGQGYGNTIYF. The CDR3 DNA reads as TGTGCCAGCTCACCAATGGGACAGGGGTATGGAAACACCATATATTTT.